These T cell receptor beta chains were read from a single sample in a study of T cells in Graves' hyperthyroidism and ophthalmopathy. Each CDR3 protein is one row after TCRdb ran MiXCR on the multiplex PCR reads. The sample includes hundreds of thousands of distinct CDR3 sequences, 15% to 20% of them seen just once. Source material: blood. These TCRs come from a woman aged 25 to 39 with Graves' hyperthyroidism. Both conserved end residues are part of each CDR3. The D gene is left open where the match is weak. A clone size is listed for some rows: how often the clone was seen (once, few, many), or a class if it is expanded.

cdr3_nt cdr3_aa d_call v_call clone_size j_call
TGCGCCAGCAGCTCGTCGACTAGCGGGATAGATACGCAGTATTTT CASSSSTSGIDTQYF TRBD2 TRBV5-1 many TRBJ2-3
TGCAGTGCAAACACCGGGACCCCTCCTTTAGATACGCAGTATTTT CSANTGTPPLDTQYF . TRBV20-1 once TRBJ2-3
TGTGCCAGCTCACCACTTGCGGCATTGGAGCGTACGCAGTATTTT CASSPLAALERTQYF . TRBV18 few TRBJ2-3
TGCAGCGTTGGAACACGTCACACAGATACGCAGTATTTT CSVGTRHTDTQYF . TRBV29-1 . TRBJ2-3
TGTGCCAGCAGTAGCTTAGCCGGGGACGAGCAGTACTTC CASSSLAGDEQYF . TRBV2 many TRBJ2-7
TGTGCCACCAGCAGAGATCCGACAGGGAGCTATGGCTACACCTTC CATSRDPTGSYGYTF TRBD1 TRBV15 many TRBJ1-2
TGTGCCAGCAGTCGCTTGACTAGCGGGAACACCGGGGAGCTGTTTTTT CASSRLTSGNTGELFF TRBD2 TRBV6-1 . TRBJ2-2
TGTGCCAGCAGACGGACGGCGGGGACCCAGTACTTC CASRRTAGTQYF . TRBV6-1 . TRBJ2-5
TGTGCCAGCAGTGAAGCGCTTTTGCTGGGTGGGACCCAGTACTTC CASSEALLLGGTQYF . TRBV2 . TRBJ2-5
TGTGCCAGCAGCTTTCGAGGGCGGGGGGAGCTGTTTTTT CASSFRGRGELFF . TRBV11-2 many TRBJ2-2
TGTGCCAGCAGCTTAGATTGGGCAGGGGGCACAGATACGCAGTATTTT CASSLDWAGGTDTQYF . TRBV11-2 many TRBJ2-3
TGTGCCTGGCATGAACAGGGGAACACTGAAGCTTTCTTT CAWHEQGNTEAFF . TRBV30 . TRBJ1-1
TGCGCCAGCACCGGACTAGCGGGAGCTGAGAGATACGAGCAGTACTTC CASTGLAGAERYEQYF TRBD2 TRBV10-2 few TRBJ2-7
TGTGCCAGCAGCTTCGGTGGGGACTCCTACAATGAGCAGTTCTTC CASSFGGDSYNEQFF . TRBV7-9 few TRBJ2-1
TGTGCCAGCAGTTCAGGTCGGAGGACAGAAGCTTTCTTT CASSSGRRTEAFF . TRBV27 . TRBJ1-1
TGTGCCAGCAGTTCCTTCCCCCTTTCTAACAATGAGCAGTTCTTC CASSSFPLSNNEQFF . TRBV28 few TRBJ2-1
TGTGCCAGCAGTTACGGACAGGGGACCCTCTACGAGCAGTACTTC CASSYGQGTLYEQYF TRBD1 TRBV2 . TRBJ2-7
TGTGCCAGCAGTTCTCTAGCGGGAGAGGATGAGCAGTTCTTC CASSSLAGEDEQFF TRBD2 TRBV12-3/TRBV12-4 . TRBJ2-1
TGCGCCCGCAGCAGGGGTTTCGGTCAGCCCCAGCATTTT CARSRGFGQPQHF . TRBV5-1 . TRBJ1-5
TGTGCCAGCAGTTCGGACGCTACCTACGAGCAGTACTTC CASSSDATYEQYF . TRBV28 many TRBJ2-7
TGTGCCAGCAGTGAAGCGGGGTATAGCAATCAGCCCCAGCATTTT CASSEAGYSNQPQHF . TRBV2 many TRBJ1-5
TGCAGTGCTAGAGATCGTGGTAGCGGGAGAGGGGGTTACTTC CSARDRGSGRGGYF TRBD2 TRBV20-1 . TRBJ2-5
TGCAGCGTTGAAGGTCCCGGGGTTACCACCGGGGAGCTGTTTTTT CSVEGPGVTTGELFF . TRBV29-1 . TRBJ2-2
TGTGCCAGCAGCCCCACAGTGTCGGGGGCCAGACCGTACGAGCAGTACTTC CASSPTVSGARPYEQYF . TRBV7-9 . TRBJ2-7
TGTGCCAGCAGCCCTGACAGGGGGAGAGGCAAAAACATTCAGTACTTC CASSPDRGRGKNIQYF TRBD1 TRBV7-2 few TRBJ2-4
TGCGCCAGCAAGCGGGAGGACAACACCGGGGAGCTGTTTTTT CASKREDNTGELFF TRBD2 TRBV5-1 many TRBJ2-2
TGCGCCAGCACGGGCGGGATCTCTGGGGCCAACGTCCTGACTTTC CASTGGISGANVLTF . TRBV5-1 . TRBJ2-6
TGTGCCAGCAGCTTAGGGGCTAGCGGGTATTACGAGCAGTACTTC CASSLGASGYYEQYF TRBD2 TRBV7-2 many TRBJ2-7
TGTGCCATCAGTGAGTCGGGCGCGTACAATGAGCAGTTCTTC CAISESGAYNEQFF . TRBV10-3 many TRBJ2-1
TGTGCCAGCAGCAGTGAGAGCCGCTATGGCTACACCTTC CASSSESRYGYTF . TRBV5-4 . TRBJ1-2
TGTGCCAGCAGCCCGGGACTAGTTTTGGGGTACACAGATACGCAGTATTTT CASSPGLVLGYTDTQYF TRBD2 TRBV3-1 . TRBJ2-3
TGTGCCAGTAGTTCCCGGGACAGGGAAGGGACCCAGTACTTC CASSSRDREGTQYF TRBD1 TRBV19 . TRBJ2-5
TGTGCCAGCTCACCCGTAGCGGGTGTCCCTGAGCAGTTCTTC CASSPVAGVPEQFF TRBD2 TRBV18 many TRBJ2-1
TGTGCCAGCAGCCAACCGGGACAGGGTGCAGATACGCAGTATTTT CASSQPGQGADTQYF TRBD1 TRBV27 . TRBJ2-3
TGTGCCAGCAGCGTGGACAGGGAACCCTACGAGCAGTACTTC CASSVDREPYEQYF TRBD1 TRBV6-1 . TRBJ2-7
TGCGCCAGCATCGGACCTGCCCTGGAAACGCAGTATTTT CASIGPALETQYF . TRBV5-1 many TRBJ2-3
TGCAGTGCTCGAGTAACGGGAGCGGGCACCGGGGAGCTGTTTTTT CSARVTGAGTGELFF . TRBV20-1 . TRBJ2-2
TGTGCCAGCAAGTCGTGGGGAGCGCAGTATTTT CASKSWGAQYF . TRBV2 many TRBJ2-3
TGTGCCAGCAGGAACCCCCGACAGGGTAAAGGAAAACTGTTTTTT CASRNPRQGKGKLFF TRBD1 TRBV28 . TRBJ1-4
TGTGCCAGCAGTTTCCGGCCCGGGGGAGCGGGAGGGCCCAATGAGCAGTTCTTC CASSFRPGGAGGPNEQFF TRBD2 TRBV28 many TRBJ2-1
TGTGCCAGCAGTTACTCTGACAGGAGAACCGGGGAGCTGTTTTTT CASSYSDRRTGELFF . TRBV6-2/TRBV6-3 few TRBJ2-2
TGCGCCAGCAGCTTGGTCGGAACCTCTGGGGCCAACGTCCTGACTTTC CASSLVGTSGANVLTF . TRBV5-1 . TRBJ2-6
TGTGCCTGGGAGACAGGGACCTCTGGAAACACCATATATTTT CAWETGTSGNTIYF TRBD1 TRBV30 . TRBJ1-3
TGTGCCAGCAAAGGACTAGCGGGAGTACTCAATGAGCAGTTCTTC CASKGLAGVLNEQFF TRBD2 TRBV28 many TRBJ2-1
TGTGCCACCAGTGATTTACAGGGCCCCTACAATGAGCAGTTCTTC CATSDLQGPYNEQFF . TRBV24-1 few TRBJ2-1
TGCAGTGCTGGCGGGACTAGCGGGAGAGGTGAGCAGTTCTTC CSAGGTSGRGEQFF TRBD2 TRBV20-1 many TRBJ2-1
TGCGCCAGCAGCTTGGGCGACAGCCGCTCCTACGAGCAGTACTTC CASSLGDSRSYEQYF . TRBV5-1 many TRBJ2-7
TGTGCCAGCAGCTCACGGGACATAGCCAAAAACATTCAGTACTTC CASSSRDIAKNIQYF . TRBV7-2 . TRBJ2-4
TGCAGTGCCGTGAACAGGGCTAAAGGAGATACGCAGTATTTT CSAVNRAKGDTQYF . TRBV20-1 many TRBJ2-3
TGTGCCAGCAGCGGGGGGGGGAGTGAAGCTTTCTTT CASSGGGSEAFF . TRBV5-4 . TRBJ1-1
TGTGCCAGCAGTTCTCACAGGGAGAGGAACACTGAAGCTTTCTTT CASSSHRERNTEAFF . TRBV6-7 many TRBJ1-1
TGTGCCATCAGCTTGACTGGAGGAAACTATGGCTACACCTTC CAISLTGGNYGYTF . TRBV10-3 few TRBJ1-2
TGTGCCTGGAGTTCTAGCGGGGTCGACACCGGGGAGCTGTTTTTT CAWSSSGVDTGELFF TRBD2 TRBV30 few TRBJ2-2
TGTGCCAGCAGCCCCCGGGGCCACCATACGCAGTATTTT CASSPRGHHTQYF . TRBV11-2 many TRBJ2-3
TGTGCCAGCAGTTTGGGCAGGAAATACTACGAGCAGTACTTC CASSLGRKYYEQYF . TRBV28 many TRBJ2-7